The 14 T cell receptor beta chains below come from one sample, sequenced in a study of T-cell memory formation after mild COVID-19 (dated by TCRdb to 2020 to 2022). Libraries were made using 5' RACE. Sequencing took place on an Illumina NovaSeq 6000. TCRdb passed the public sequencing reads through fastp at Q25 and MiXCR, retaining productive beta sequences. Identical CDR3 protein sequences are pooled into one entry, listed with their most common genes and DNA. The sample records just over 300,000 distinct CDR3 sequences, roughly 21% of which are singletons. Around a fifth of the sample goes to the ten largest clones. What was sequenced was PBMCs or a T cell subset sorted from them (not recorded which). These receptors all come from a man aged 18 to 29 who had mild COVID-19 (a few samples of this study predate the infection). The sample titles of this study are shuffled in the database, so cell type and time point are left out; the donor was told from shared clones.

The chain uses TRBV6-2 or TRBV6-3 and TRBJ1-2; 10 nucleotides align to TRBD1. There are 14 residues in the CDR3. With 4 bases clipped from V and 7 bases from J, the junction kept 6 bases outside the gene matches. The germline V gene has CDR1 MNHEY and CDR2 SVGEGT. The CDR3 bases are TGTGCCAGCAGTTTCCGGGACAGGGGTTTTGGCTACACCTTC. Translation gives CASSFRDRGFGYTF.

There are a few counts of this clonotype. CDR3 nucleotides: TGTGCCAGCAGCTTAGTTGCGGGGAGAGAGACCCAGTACTTC. Residues: CASSLVAGRETQYF. The V call is TRBV11-2, the J call TRBJ2-5; TRBD2 is a possible D gene (6 bases). V lost 1 base, J lost 4 bases, and 10 bases lay in between. CDR1 SGHAT and CDR2 FQNNGV come from the germline V gene. The CDR3 consists of 14 residues.

The CDR3 nucleotides read TGTGCCAGCAGCTCGGACAGTTTCAACACTGAAGCTTTCTTT. This gives the protein CASSSDSFNTEAFF. V usage is TRBV7-2 and J usage is TRBJ1-1, with a tentative D call TRBD1 (6 bases). Germline CDR1 and CDR2: SGHTA and FQGNSA. The CDR3 runs to 14 residues. Trimming removed 4 bases from V and 2 bases from J, with 11 bases in between.

This clonotype has just a few counts. The rearrangement joins TRBV20-1 to TRBJ1-1, with no clear D. Trimming took off 1 base at V and 5 bases at J, with 14 bases between the two ends. Germline CDR1 DFQATT, CDR2 SNEGSKA (reference sequence). The CDR3 covers 14 residues. CDR3 sequence reads: CSARAGGLGTEAFF. CDR3 coding DNA: TGCAGTGCTAGAGCGGGAGGGCTTGGGACTGAAGCTTTCTTT.

This clonotype was seen a few times. The chain is built from TRBV7-2 and TRBJ1-2; D not resolved. The CDR3 sequence is 10 residues long. Germline V gene lookup returns CDR1 SGHTA and CDR2 FQGNSA. V dropped 4 bases and J dropped 7 bases, with 4 bases sitting between them. This CDR3 is CASSSGGYTF. The CDR3 bases are TGTGCCAGCAGCTCCGGTGGCTACACCTTC.

In its sample, this clonotype was seen a few times. V and J are TRBV21-1 and TRBJ1-4; the table calls TRBD1, which could not be checked here. TRBV21-1 is a known pseudogene. CDR3 length equals 14 residues. CDR3 sequence (DNA): TGTGCCAGCAGCAAAGATTCCCGGGACATCAGATGGTTTTTT. Protein product: CASSKDSRDIRWFF.

Comment on this clonotype: Compared with germline, one end of the junction differs, possibly owing to a read error. The chain is built from TRBV6-2 or TRBV6-3 and TRBJ2-1; 9 bases agree with TRBD1. CDR1 MNHEY and CDR2 SVGEGT come from the germline V gene. CDR3 size: 11 residues. In DNA form, the CDR3 reads TGTGCCAGCAGATGGGGGACAGGGTTGGTCTTC. Residues: CASRWGTGLVF.

This chain joins TRBV7-2 and TRBJ2-5, with D possibly TRBD1 on 5 matching bases. V was shortened by 3 bases and J by 1 base, with 21 bases between the two germline ends. The CDR3 consists of 18 residues. From germline, CDR1 is SGHTA and CDR2 FQGNSA. CDR3 DNA sequence: TGTGCCAGCAGCTTTCACCCTCGGCAAGGAAGGGGCCAAGAGACCCAGTACTTC. Protein: CASSFHPRQGRGQETQYF.

In nucleotides, the CDR3 is TGTGCCAGCAGCCCAGCGGGTGGACTAGCGGTAAATGAGCAGTTCTTC. Translation gives CASSPAGGLAVNEQFF. The chain couples TRBV9 to TRBJ2-1; 10 nucleotides agree with TRBD2. V gave up 4 bases and J gave up 7 bases; unmatched junction bases: 11. The germline CDR1 and CDR2 sequences are SGDLS and YYNGEE. This CDR3 contains 16 residues.

V gene TRBV6-6 combines with J gene TRBJ1-5; 9 nucleotides match TRBD1. CDR3 length: 15 amino acids. Trimming removed 8 bases from V and 7 bases from J; junction bases left unmatched: 12. Germline values: CDR1 MNHNY, CDR2 SVGAGI (reference sequence). The CDR3 nucleotides are TGTGCCAGCCTTCGACAGGGGGGTCAGGGGCAGCCCCAGCATTTT. Residues: CASLRQGGQGQPQHF.

This clonotype was recorded a few times. This sequence joins TRBV29-1 and TRBJ1-2, with 10 bases fitting TRBD1. The CDR3 is made up of 13 amino acids. Trimming took 4 bases from V and 8 from J; bases not matched to a gene: 7. Germline values: CDR1 SQVTM, CDR2 ANQGSEA. CDR3 sequence reads: CSVGQGASLGYTF. CDR3 nucleotides: TGCAGCGTTGGACAGGGGGCCTCTTTAGGCTACACCTTC.

The genes are TRBV20-1 and TRBJ2-3, with D uncertain. Trimming left V 3 bases short and J 2 bases short, with 18 bases between. This CDR3 has 16 residues. Germline CDR1 DFQATT, CDR2 SNEGSKA (reference sequence). The CDR3 DNA reads TGCAGTGCTAGCCCTTTGACCGTTCTTGTCACAGATACGCAGTATTTT. Protein: CSASPLTVLVTDTQYF.

This clonotype turned up a few times. The V call is TRBV7-2, the J call TRBJ2-5; 7 bases align to TRBD1. The V and J ends lost 6 bases and 0 bases, in that order; junction bases with no gene match: 1. The CDR3 covers 13 residues. CDR1 is SGHTA, CDR2 FQGNSA, per germline. The CDR3: CASRQGNQETQYF. The CDR3, as DNA: TGTGCCAGCAGACAGGGGAACCAAGAGACCCAGTACTTC.

This clonotype was seen a handful of times. V and J are TRBV6-5 and TRBJ1-5; no reliable D call. CDR3 length equals 15 residues. Trimming cost V 5 bases and J 2 bases, with 13 bases left between them. CDR1 MNHEY and CDR2 SVGAGI come from the germline V gene. This CDR3 reads CASSPELAGNQPQHF. The CDR3 nucleotides are TGTGCCAGCAGTCCCGAATTAGCAGGCAATCAGCCCCAGCATTTT.